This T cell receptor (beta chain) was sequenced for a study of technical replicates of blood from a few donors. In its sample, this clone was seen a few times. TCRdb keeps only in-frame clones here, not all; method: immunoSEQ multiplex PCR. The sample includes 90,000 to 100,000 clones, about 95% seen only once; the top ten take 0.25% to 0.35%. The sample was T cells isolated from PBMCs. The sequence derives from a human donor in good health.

CDR3 region: CASSLQGTDTQYF. CDR3 bases: TGTGCCAGTAGTCTTCAGGGCACAGATACGCAGTATTTT. The rearrangement joins TRBV19 to TRBJ2-3; D not resolved. Trimming shortened V by 5 bases and J by 1 base, and 7 bases separated the two germline ends. The CDR3 extends over 13 amino acids. The germline gives CDR1 LNHDA, CDR2 SQIVND (reference sequence).